The entry below gives a single TCR beta chain sequence along with its context. TCRdb's table, derived via immunoSEQ multiplex PCR, lists solely in-frame clones and lacks some. In the table there are more than 80,000 clones, about 89% of which are singletons. The data belong to a study of T cell changes during pregnancy in multiple sclerosis. CDR3 length equals 13 residues. The V and J ends lost 1 base and 2 bases respectively, with 7 bases between them. Per germline, CDR1 GTSNPN and CDR2 SVGIG (reference sequence). This specimen was peripheral blood, taken before pregnancy. The chain joins TRBV30 to TRBJ2-3; D remains unclear. This TCR was sampled from a female donor with multiple sclerosis, enrolled in a pregnancy study. CDR3 DNA: TGTGCCTGGAGTGGAGCGAACACAGATACGCAGTATTTT. It encodes CAWSGANTDTQYF.